The 14 T cell receptor beta chains below come from one sample, sequenced in a study of identical twins. Each CDR3 protein is one row after TCRdb ran MiXCR on the 5' RACE reads. The repertoire has fewer than 550,000 distinct CDR3 sequences, approximately 14% of them found once; the top ten carry about 1%. This sample was also put to use in a study of yellow fever vaccine responses in identical twins.

The specimen was CD4+ T cells sorted from blood. These receptors all stem from a woman in her late teens or twenties in good health.

The V call is TRBV3-1, the J call TRBJ2-7; D call uncertain. Germline lookup yields CDR1 LGHDT and CDR2 YNNKEL (reference sequence). Trimming took 2 bases from V and 5 from J, leaving 7 bases between them. This CDR3 spans 12 amino acids. CDR3 loop: CASSQLRNEQYF. CDR3 DNA: TGTGCCAGCAGCCAACTTAGGAACGAGCAGTACTTC.

There are a few counts of this clonotype. The junction does not match germline at one end; this may be a read error. The V gene is TRBV12-3 or TRBV12-4, the J gene TRBJ2-5; D may be TRBD1 (5 bases). This CDR3 spans 15 amino acids. The CDR3 DNA reads TGTGCCAGCAGCGCTACCAGCGCAGGACAAGAGACCCAGCACTTC. Protein sequence: CASSATSAGQETQHF.

This clonotype was seen repeatedly, ten times or more. The CDR3 loop is CASSPTGTGYNEQFF. CDR3 coding DNA: TGTGCCAGCAGCCCCACCGGGACTGGCTACAATGAGCAGTTCTTC. V and J are TRBV3-1 and TRBJ2-1, with D tentatively TRBD2 (6 bases). The CDR3 runs 15 residues. The germline gives CDR1 LGHDT, CDR2 YNNKEL (reference sequence). V lost 4 bases to trimming and J lost 3 bases, with 13 bases between them.

The sample holds a few counts of this clonotype. The CDR3 bases are TGTGCCAGCAGTCCTCCGGGAGATGGGGGGACTGAAGCTTTCTTT. Translating it yields CASSPPGDGGTEAFF. The rearrangement links TRBV28 to TRBJ1-1; TRBD1 is a possible D gene (5 bases). V was shortened by 5 bases and J by 5 bases, with 18 bases between the two germline ends. CDR1 MDHEN and CDR2 SYDVKM come from the germline V gene. The CDR3 extends over 15 amino acids.

This clonotype was found a few times. The rearrangement uses TRBV6-5 and TRBJ2-7; D might be TRBD1 or TRBD2, each matching 5 bases. The germline V gene encodes CDR1 MNHEY and CDR2 SVGAGI. This CDR3 comprises 15 residues. V was trimmed by 0 bases and J by 4 bases, leaving 13 bases between them. The CDR3 sequence: CASSYSPQGGYEQYF. The CDR3 nucleotides read TGTGCCAGCAGTTACTCGCCTCAGGGCGGGTACGAGCAGTACTTC.

The chain has TRBV30 and TRBJ2-2; D may match TRBD1 or TRBD2 (5 bases each). Germline V gene data show CDR1 as GTSNPN and CDR2 as SVGIG (reference sequence). There are 16 residues in the CDR3. The ends were cut back, 4 bases at V and 0 bases at J, with 15 bases in the middle. CDR3 in amino acids: CAWTGTSRTNTGELFF. As DNA, the CDR3 is TGTGCCTGGACTGGGACCTCCCGTACGAACACCGGGGAGCTGTTTTTT.

This clonotype was recorded a few times. V is TRBV6-2 or TRBV6-3 and J is TRBJ2-3; D unresolved. CDR1 is MNHEY and CDR2 is SVGEGT in the germline V gene. V lost 6 bases and J lost 1, with 8 bases in between. This CDR3 is built from 13 residues. CDR3 bases: TGTGCCAGCAGAACGGACGGCACAGATACGCAGTATTTT. It specifies CASRTDGTDTQYF.

This clonotype has ten or more counts. The genes are TRBV25-1 and TRBJ2-7; 9 bases match TRBD2. This CDR3 spans 15 amino acids. In germline, CDR1 is MGHDK, CDR2 SYGVNS. Germline trimming cut 8 bases from V and 3 bases from J; bases unmatched to any gene: 11. DNA of the CDR3: TGTGCCAGCCTCCGGGGAGCGGGGGGTGTCTACGAGCAGTACTTC. It translates to CASLRGAGGVYEQYF.

This clonotype appeared a few times. The genes are TRBV5-1 and TRBJ2-3; 9 bases fit TRBD2. CDR1 and CDR2 from the germline V gene are SGHRS and YFSETQ. The CDR3 is 16 residues long. The J segment lost 6 bases and the V segment lost 2 bases, leaving 10 bases of the junction unmatched. CDR3 loop: CASSLTPSGAGDTQYF. The CDR3 DNA reads TGCGCCAGCAGCTTAACCCCTAGCGGGGCGGGGGATACGCAGTATTTT.

This clonotype turned up a few times. The V gene is TRBV4-3, the J gene TRBJ2-3; weak D call: TRBD2 (6 bases). CDR3 length: 15 amino acids. V was shortened by 4 bases and J by 2 bases, with 13 bases between the two germline ends. CDR1 is LGHNA and CDR2 is YSLEER in the germline V gene. The CDR3 here is CASSLRLEATDTQYF. In DNA form, the CDR3 reads TGCGCCAGCAGCCTCCGACTAGAGGCCACAGATACGCAGTATTTT.

The V call is TRBV29-1, the J call TRBJ1-2, with D unresolved. Germline CDR1 reads SQVTM; CDR2 reads ANQGSEA. Trimming took off 6 bases at V and 1 base at J, with 15 bases between the two ends. The CDR3 sequence is 14 residues long. The CDR3 protein is CSVPKAGLNYGYTF. For the CDR3, the DNA is TGCAGCGTCCCCAAGGCAGGTCTTAACTATGGCTACACCTTC.

The chain combines TRBV20-1 with TRBJ2-7; D unresolved. The V and J ends lost 3 bases and 2 bases respectively, with 5 bases between them. CDR3 size: 11 residues. Germline assignment: CDR1 DFQATT and CDR2 SNEGSKA (reference sequence). The CDR3 loop is CSASGTYEQYF. CDR3 coding DNA: TGCAGTGCTAGTGGGACCTACGAGCAGTACTTC.

This clonotype was observed many times. The chain carries TRBV20-1 and TRBJ2-1; the match to TRBD2 covers 10 bases. CDR1 is DFQATT, CDR2 SNEGSKA, per germline (reference sequence). This CDR3 spans 14 amino acids. In nucleotides, the CDR3 is TGCAGAGTCTCCGGGACTAGCGTTTACAATGAGCAGTTCTTC. This gives the protein CRVSGTSVYNEQFF.

The table lists this clonotype with a few counts. V is TRBV20-1 and J is TRBJ2-3; 12 nucleotides match TRBD2. The length of the CDR3 is 15 residues. CDR1 is DFQATT, CDR2 SNEGSKA, per germline (reference sequence). Unmatched junction bases numbered 6, after V lost 6 bases and J lost 2 bases. The chain's CDR3 is CSAPTSGRNTDTQYF. CDR3 coding DNA: TGCAGTGCCCCGACTAGCGGGAGAAACACAGATACGCAGTATTTT.